This TCR beta chain stems from a study of CD8+ T cells in alopecia areata. Overall study findings and caveats: An increase in clonality over normal scalp was evident in lesional scalp, especially alopecia totalis/universalis. Significant decreases in scalp clonality and expanded CD8+ clones followed tofacitinib treatment. Scalp and blood samples kept many expanded lesional clones throughout tofacitinib.

This clone appeared a few times. What it recognizes is unknown. One end of the junction is discordant with germline, which a read error may explain. Treatment here: oral pan-JAK inhibitor, 5-10 mg twice daily. Sequencing relied on a cDNA template that was reverse transcribed from extracted RNA. Profiling relied on immunoSEQ multiplex PCR, and the TCRdb table lists in-frame clones only, not all of them. This sample has 150,000 or so clones, with around half found just once. CDR1 and CDR2 (germline): SEHNR, FQNEAQ (reference sequence). This CDR3 comprises 13 residues. The material sequenced was CD8+ T cells sorted from blood, taken at week 4, from a patient treated with tofacitinib. This TCR came from a human donor with alopecia areata. The chain has TRBV7-9 and TRBJ2-1; D ambiguous. As DNA, the CDR3 is TGTGCCAGCAGCTGGGCCTCCCACAATGAGCAGTTCTTC. Translation: CASSWASHNEQFF.